There are many counts of the clone carrying this T cell receptor (beta chain). Its antigen is still unknown. This entry comes from a study of read filtering for tumor transcriptome and immune sequencing. In the study overall: Transcriptome libraries were built from DNase-treated RNA.

The CDR3 is 15 residues long. V shed 4 bases and J 4 bases; nucleotides not matched to a gene: 8. Findings of the study overall: The CD138-negative fraction was mixed bone marrow immune cells, not pure T cells.

At the time of active disease, bone marrow was collected from every patient. From roughly 390 ng of RNA, a library with molecular barcoded alpha/delta and beta/gamma adaptors was made. TCRdb fed the reads into MiXCR, producing one record per CDR3 protein. The table lists some 120,000 distinct CDR3 sequences, 10% to 15% of them singletons, with approximately 11% in the top ten. The sequenced sample consisted of a population of CD138-negative cells sorted from bone marrow. The rearrangement joins TRBV12-3 or TRBV12-4 to TRBJ1-1; 8 bases agree with TRBD1. The clonotype originates from a donor at least 40 years old with multiple myeloma. CDR3 coding DNA: TGTGCCAGCAGTTCCACAGGGGGTCGGGCCACTGAAGCTTTCTTT. This gives the protein CASSSTGGRATEAFF.